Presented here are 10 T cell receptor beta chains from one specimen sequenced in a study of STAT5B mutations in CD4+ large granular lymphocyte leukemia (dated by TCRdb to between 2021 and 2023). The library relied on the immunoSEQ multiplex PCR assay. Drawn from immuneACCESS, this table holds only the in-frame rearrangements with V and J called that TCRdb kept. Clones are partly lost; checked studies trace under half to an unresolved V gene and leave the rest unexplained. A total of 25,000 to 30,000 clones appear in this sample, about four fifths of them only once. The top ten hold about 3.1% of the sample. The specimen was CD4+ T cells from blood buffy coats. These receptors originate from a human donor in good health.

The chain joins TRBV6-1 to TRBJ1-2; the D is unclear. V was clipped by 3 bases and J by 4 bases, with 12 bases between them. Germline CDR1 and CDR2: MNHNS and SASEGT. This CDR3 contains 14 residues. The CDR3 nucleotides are TGTGCCAGCAGTGAGGGTAATCGGCGCTATGGCTACACCTTC. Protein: CASSEGNRRYGYTF.

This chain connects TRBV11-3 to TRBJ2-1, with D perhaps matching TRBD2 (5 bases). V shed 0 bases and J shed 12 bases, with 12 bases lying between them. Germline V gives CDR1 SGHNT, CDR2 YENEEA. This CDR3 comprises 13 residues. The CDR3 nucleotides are TGTGCCAGCAGCTTAGATGAGGGATCCGGGCAGTTCTTC. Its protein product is CASSLDEGSGQFF. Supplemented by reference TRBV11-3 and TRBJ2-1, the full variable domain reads EAGVVQSPRYKIIEKKQPVAFWCNPISGHNTLYWYLQNLGQGPELLIRYENEEAVDDSQLPKDRFSAERLKGVDSTLKIQPAELGDSAVYLCASSLDEGSGQFFGPGTRLTVL.

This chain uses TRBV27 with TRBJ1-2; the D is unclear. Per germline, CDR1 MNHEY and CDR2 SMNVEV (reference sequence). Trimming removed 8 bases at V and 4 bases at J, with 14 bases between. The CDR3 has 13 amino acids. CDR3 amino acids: CASRGTATYGYTF. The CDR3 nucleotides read TGTGCCAGCCGAGGAACAGCGACCTATGGCTACACCTTC.

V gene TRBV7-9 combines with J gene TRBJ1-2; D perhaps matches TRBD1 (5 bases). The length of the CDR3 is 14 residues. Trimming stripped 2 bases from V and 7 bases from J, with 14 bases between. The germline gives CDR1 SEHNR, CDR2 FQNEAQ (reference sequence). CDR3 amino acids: CASSLQGSPGGYTF. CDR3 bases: TGTGCCAGCAGCTTACAGGGATCGCCGGGTGGCTACACCTTC.

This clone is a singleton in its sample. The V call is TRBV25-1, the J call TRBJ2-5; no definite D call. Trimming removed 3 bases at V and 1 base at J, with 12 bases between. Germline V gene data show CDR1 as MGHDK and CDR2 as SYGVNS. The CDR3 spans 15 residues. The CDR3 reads CASSESQVFQETQYF. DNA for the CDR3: TGTGCCAGCAGTGAGTCCCAGGTCTTCCAAGAGACCCAGTACTTC.

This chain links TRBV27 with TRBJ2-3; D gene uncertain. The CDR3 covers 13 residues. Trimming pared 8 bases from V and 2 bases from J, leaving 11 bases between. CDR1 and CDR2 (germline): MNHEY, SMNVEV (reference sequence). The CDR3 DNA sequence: TGTGCCAGCCGGGCATGGGTCACAGATACGCAGTATTTT. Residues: CASRAWVTDTQYF.

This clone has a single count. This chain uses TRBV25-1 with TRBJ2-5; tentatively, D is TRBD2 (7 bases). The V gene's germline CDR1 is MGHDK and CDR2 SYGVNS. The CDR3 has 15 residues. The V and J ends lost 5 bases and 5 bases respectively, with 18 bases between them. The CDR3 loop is CASSHPRGGGETQYF. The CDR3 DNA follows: TGTGCCAGCAGTCACCCTAGGGGGGGAGGGGAGACCCAGTACTTC.

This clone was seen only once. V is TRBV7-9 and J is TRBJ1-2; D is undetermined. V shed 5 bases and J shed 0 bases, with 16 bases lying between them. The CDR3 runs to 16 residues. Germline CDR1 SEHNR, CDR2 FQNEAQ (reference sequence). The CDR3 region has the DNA TGTGCCAGCAGCATCGTTCGCCCGAGCACTAACTATGGCTACACCTTC. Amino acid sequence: CASSIVRPSTNYGYTF.

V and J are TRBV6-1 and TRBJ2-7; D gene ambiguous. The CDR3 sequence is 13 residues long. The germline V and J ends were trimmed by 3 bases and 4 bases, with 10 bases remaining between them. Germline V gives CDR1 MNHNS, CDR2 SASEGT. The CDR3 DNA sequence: TGTGCCAGCAGTGACAACCTAATATACGAGCAGTACTTC. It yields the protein CASSDNLIYEQYF.

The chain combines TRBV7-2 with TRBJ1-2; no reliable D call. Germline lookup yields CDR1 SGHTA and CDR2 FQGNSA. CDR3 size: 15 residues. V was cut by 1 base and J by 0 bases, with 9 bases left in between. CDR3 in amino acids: CASSLVPQPNYGYTF. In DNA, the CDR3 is TGTGCCAGCAGCTTAGTACCGCAGCCTAACTATGGCTACACCTTC.